The 8 T cell receptor beta chains given below trace back to one sample, sequenced in a study of prognosis after radiotherapy for stage I lung cancer. Genomic DNA was subjected to two-round multiplex PCR for amplification of TCR beta CDR3. Primers specific to each TRBV and TRBJ gene were used in first-round PCR. TCRdb reanalysed the multiplex PCR reads using MiXCR and keeps one entry per CDR3 protein. This sample has some 36,000 distinct CDR3 sequences, with around a quarter found just once. Sequencing was performed on PBMCs, taken before or after stereotactic body radiation therapy (not recorded which). These receptor sequences come from a donor of 50 years or more with non-small cell lung cancer.

In regard to this clonotype: One base away lies a much larger clone, so this may be a sequencing read error. This chain uses TRBV10-3 with TRBJ1-1; D perhaps matches TRBD1 (6 bases). This CDR3 has 16 amino acids. The V gene lost 4 bases and the J gene lost 6 bases, with 21 bases spanning the gap. Germline lookup yields CDR1 ENHRY and CDR2 SYGVKD. The CDR3 bases are TGTGCCATCAGTGGGCGGGGGCGAAACAGGGCAGCTGAAGCTTTCTTT. Translation gives CAISGRGRNRAAEAFF.

This clonotype has a count of ten or more. V is TRBV20-1 and J is TRBJ2-3; tentatively, D is TRBD1 (5 bases). The CDR3 contains 17 residues. CDR1 and CDR2 (germline): DFQATT, SNEGSKA (reference sequence). V lost 0 bases, J lost 1 base, and 17 bases lay in between. In nucleotides, the CDR3 is TGCAGTGCTAGAGATCAGGGTTTAGGGGTCGGCACAGATACGCAGTATTTT. Residues: CSARDQGLGVGTDTQYF.

This clonotype occurred many times. V is TRBV18 and J is TRBJ2-7; 8 nucleotides line up with TRBD1. Germline CDR1 is KGHSH and CDR2 is LQKENI. The CDR3 extends over 15 amino acids. The junction had 7 bases not matched to a gene; V was cut back by 6 bases and J by 0 bases. CDR3 region: CASSLGQGSSYEQYF. The DNA of the CDR3 is TGTGCCAGCTCTCTCGGACAGGGAAGCTCCTACGAGCAGTACTTC.

V is TRBV6-1 and J is TRBJ1-2; TRBD1 matches 10 bases. This CDR3 has 14 amino acids. Unmatched junction bases numbered 9, after V lost 7 bases and J lost 7 bases. CDR1 is MNHNS, CDR2 SASEGT, per germline. The CDR3 bases are TGTGCCAGCATGCCCGTGACAGGGGGCGTTGGCTACACCTTC. Its translation is CASMPVTGGVGYTF.

In its sample, this clonotype was seen many times. The chain carries TRBV27 and TRBJ1-5; TRBD1 agrees at 10 bases. J gave up 3 bases and V 5 bases, and 4 bases lay outside the gene matches. Germline V gene sequence: CDR1 MNHEY, CDR2 SMNVEV (reference sequence). The CDR3 runs 15 residues. Written as DNA, the CDR3 is TGTGCCAGCAGTCGGGGGACAGGGGACAATCAGCCCCAGCATTTT. Protein sequence: CASSRGTGDNQPQHF.

This clonotype was counted a few times. Given a much more abundant clone one base away, this may be a read error. This chain uses TRBV6-1 with TRBJ2-5; a possible D gene is TRBD1 (5 bases). The CDR3 loop spans 13 amino acids. The germline CDR1 and CDR2 sequences are MNHNS and SASEGT. The CDR3 DNA is TGTGCCAGCAGGCGAGACAGCCAAGAGGCCCAGTACTTC. It yields the protein CASRRDSQEAQYF.

This clonotype was picked up many times. The chain is built from TRBV6-1 and TRBJ2-7; a possible D gene is TRBD2 (6 bases). Germline values: CDR1 MNHNS, CDR2 SASEGT. Trimming took off 6 bases at V and 5 bases at J, with 17 bases between the two ends. The CDR3 totals 14 residues. DNA for the CDR3: TGTGCCAGCAGAGAAACGGGACTCACGGACGAGCAGTACTTC. Its protein is CASRETGLTDEQYF.

V gene TRBV4-2 combines with J gene TRBJ2-1; 10 bases map to TRBD1. V was pared by 4 bases and J by 9 bases, with 9 bases of the junction left unmatched. The CDR3 has 15 residues. Germline V gene sequence: CDR1 LGHNA, CDR2 YNFKEQ. The CDR3: CASSLPGQGNGEQFF. The CDR3 bases are TGTGCCAGCAGCCTCCCGGGACAGGGGAACGGTGAGCAGTTCTTC.